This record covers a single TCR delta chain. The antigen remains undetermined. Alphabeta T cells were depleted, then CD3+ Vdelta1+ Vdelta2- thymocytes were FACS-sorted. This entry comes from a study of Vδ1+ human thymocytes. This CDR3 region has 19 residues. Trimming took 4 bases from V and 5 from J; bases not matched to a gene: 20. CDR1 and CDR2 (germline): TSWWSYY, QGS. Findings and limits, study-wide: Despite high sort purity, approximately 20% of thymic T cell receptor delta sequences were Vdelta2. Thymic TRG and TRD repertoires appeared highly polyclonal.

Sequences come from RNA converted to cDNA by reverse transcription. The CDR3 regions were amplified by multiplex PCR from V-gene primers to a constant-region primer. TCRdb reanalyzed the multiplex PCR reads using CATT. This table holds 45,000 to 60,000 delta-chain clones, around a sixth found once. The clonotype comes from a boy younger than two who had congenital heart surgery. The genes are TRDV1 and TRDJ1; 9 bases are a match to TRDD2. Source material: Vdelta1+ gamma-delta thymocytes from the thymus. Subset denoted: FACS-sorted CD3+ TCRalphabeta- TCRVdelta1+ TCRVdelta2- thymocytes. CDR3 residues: CALGVPPSYATLLGDKLIF. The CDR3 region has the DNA TGTGCTCTTGGGGTTCCGCCTTCCTACGCCACCTTACTGGGGGATAAACTCATCTTT.